The rows below give T cell receptor beta chains drawn from one sample of a study of T cells in Graves' hyperthyroidism and ophthalmopathy. MiXCR was run by TCRdb on the multiplex PCR reads, yielding one entry per CDR3 protein. The sample consists of a few hundred thousand distinct CDR3 sequences, around 14% of them appearing once. The sequencing input was blood. Receptor source: a woman in her 30s with Graves' hyperthyroidism. Each CDR3 is given without its conserved first and last residue.

TRBV20-1	TRBJ2-2	SARPGGGQGLTGELF
TRBV11-2	TRBJ1-1	ASSLDGGGGAF
TRBV4-1	TRBJ1-4	ASSQYREAEKLF
TRBV11-2	TRBJ1-4	ASNLDLRTNEKLF
TRBV10-3	TRBJ2-1	AISELGVDTNEQF
TRBV3-1	TRBJ2-1	ASSPRTANQYNEQF
TRBV20-1	TRBJ2-1	SAVRDPAYNEQF
TRBV27	TRBJ2-1	ASSFRSYNEQF
TRBV20-1	TRBJ1-4	SARARSEKLF
TRBV4-1	TRBJ2-2	ASSQMDRGNTGELF
TRBV6-1	TRBJ2-7	ASRPTTSGPSYEQY
TRBV5-5	TRBJ2-5	ASSRGLAGPQETQY
TRBV13	TRBJ2-5	ASSLGRAGTQY
TRBV28	TRBJ1-2	ASSSGTNYGYT
TRBV11-2	TRBJ1-1	ASSLVAINTEAF
TRBV29-1	TRBJ1-1	SVDRKLLHTEAF
TRBV20-1	TRBJ2-1	SASREVDNEQF
TRBV19	TRBJ2-4	ASNSGPYPGIQY
TRBV29-1	TRBJ1-2	SVVGTVVKGYT
TRBV20-1	TRBJ2-7	SARDFRDRARNVLYEQY
TRBV24-1	TRBJ1-5	ATSALTGASNQPQH
TRBV20-1	NA	SAPPRGYEQF
TRBV7-9	TRBJ2-7	ATMRLSSYEQY
TRBV9	TRBJ2-7	ASSPSGQREYEQY
TRBV12-3/TRBV12-4	TRBJ2-2	ATRQARGDRNTGELF
TRBV20-1	TRBJ1-4	SAPQTVYNEKLF
TRBV29-1	TRBJ1-1	TTSGPNTEAF
TRBV12-3/TRBV12-4	TRBJ2-2	ASSLLAANTGELF
TRBV3-1	TRBJ1-2	ASSQVTTGTNYGYT
TRBV6-2/TRBV6-3	TRBJ1-5	ASSPDRGLRPAADSTQPQH
TRBV4-3	TRBJ2-1	ASGPLAPYYNEQF
TRBV7-9	TRBJ1-1	ASNVGQALEAF
TRBV5-1	TRBJ2-2	ASSSGRVTNTGELF
TRBV5-5	TRBJ2-2	ASSLRDRSTGELF
TRBV20-1	TRBJ1-2	RAVDRGHGYGYT
TRBV28	TRBJ2-5	ASTLAFVAEETQY
TRBV3-1	TRBJ1-1	ASSQVGENTEAF
TRBV27	TRBJ2-1	ASSPLGGNNEQF
TRBV30	TRBJ1-1	ALTNGGMNTEAF
TRBV7-3	TRBJ2-7	ASSFQRGGQVYEQY
TRBV7-8	TRBJ1-4	ASSPTGSRDDNEKLF
TRBV7-8	TRBJ2-7	ASSTPTSGSLMYEQY